This T cell receptor (beta chain) derives from a study of blood T cell repertoires in COVID-19. Across the study: Spain, Italy and the United States supplied samples that represented acute and convalescent COVID-19.

Using immunoSEQ multiplex PCR, the repertoire was profiled, and TCRdb retains in-frame clones only, with some absent. The sample has 150,000 to 200,000 clones; about 88% are singletons. Allocation to cohorts depended on clinical history reported by the participants. This CDR3 comprises 11 residues. V lost 5 bases to trimming and J lost 9 bases, with 8 bases between them. Germline V gives CDR1 LNHNV, CDR2 YYDKDF (reference sequence). The chain uses TRBV15 and TRBJ1-5; a weak D match, TRBD1 (5 bases). The sequence was collected from a woman aged 18-30 years who had recovered from COVID-19. Sequencing was done on a sample of PBMCs or T cells enriched from blood (not recorded which). DNA for the CDR3: TGTGCCACCAGCGGGGGGGGGCCCCAGCATTTT. Amino acids: CATSGGGPQHF. Filled out from reference TRBV15 and TRBJ1-5, the complete variable domain reads DAMVIQNPRYQVTQFGKPVTLSCSQTLNHNVMYWYQQKSSQAPKLLFHYYDKDFNNEADTPDNFQSRRPNTSFCFLDIRSPGLGDTAMYLCATSGGGPQHFGDGTRLSIL.